This T cell receptor beta chain originates from a study of blood T cell repertoires in COVID-19. In the study overall: There were acute and convalescent COVID-19 samples, and they came from the United States, Italy and Spain.

Some clones are missing from TCRdb's copy, which holds only in-frame ones; the method was immunoSEQ multiplex PCR. The sample includes around 250,000 clones, roughly 86% of them seen just once. The J segment lost 1 base and the V segment lost 4 bases, leaving 16 bases of the junction unmatched. Germline CDR1 is SGHNT and CDR2 is YYREEE (reference sequence). CDR3 length: 18 residues. The clonotype was recovered from a man aged 40-55 years with active or convalescent COVID-19. Sequenced sample: peripheral blood. This sequence joins TRBV5-4 and TRBJ2-5, with 7 bases lining up with TRBD2. CDR3 region: CASSPPGRGVRGQETQYF. For the CDR3, the DNA is TGTGCCAGCAGCCCCCCCGGACGGGGGGTGAGAGGCCAAGAGACCCAGTACTTC.